This T cell receptor beta chain was sequenced in a study of cytomegalovirus exposure and HLA in healthy donors. The V end was cut by 6 bases, the J end by 6 bases, with 20 bases between. The CDR3 extends over 16 amino acids. Germline loops: CDR1 MGHRA, CDR2 YSYEKL. The PCR was carried out with 60 Vbeta primers and 13 Jbeta primers. Here immunoSEQ multiplex PCR was the method, and the copy in TCRdb shows in-frame clones only, minus some. Among about 300,000 clones listed, 86% were seen once. Worth noting for this clone: Its specificity is unknown.

Broader study findings: Association of 15,000 to 20,000 TCR beta sequences with HLA alleles was found at 0.05 false discovery rate in a later analysis.

Source material: PBMCs. The chain uses TRBV4-1 and TRBJ2-2; tentative D call: TRBD1 (5 bases). This sequence originates from a man aged 35-49 years in good health and CMV-seropositive. CDR3 in DNA: TGCGCCAGCAGACTCTTAGGACAAGACGTTGCCGGGGAGCTGTTTTTT. Translating gives CASRLLGQDVAGELFF.